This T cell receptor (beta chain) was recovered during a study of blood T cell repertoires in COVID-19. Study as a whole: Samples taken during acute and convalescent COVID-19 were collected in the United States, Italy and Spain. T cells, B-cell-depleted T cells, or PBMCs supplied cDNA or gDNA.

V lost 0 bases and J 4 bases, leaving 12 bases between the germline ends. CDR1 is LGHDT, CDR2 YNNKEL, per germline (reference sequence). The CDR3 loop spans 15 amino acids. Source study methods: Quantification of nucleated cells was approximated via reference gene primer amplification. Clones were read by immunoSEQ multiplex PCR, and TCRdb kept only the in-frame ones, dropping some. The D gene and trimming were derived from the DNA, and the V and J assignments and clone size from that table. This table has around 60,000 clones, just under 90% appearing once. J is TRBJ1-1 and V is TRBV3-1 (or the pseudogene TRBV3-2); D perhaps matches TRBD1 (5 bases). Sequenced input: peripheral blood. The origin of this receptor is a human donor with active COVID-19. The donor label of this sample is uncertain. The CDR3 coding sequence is TGTGCCAGCAGCCAAGATAGGCAGGGTGGCACTGAAGCTTTCTTT. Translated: CASSQDRQGGTEAFF.